The 12 T cell receptor beta chains presented below share a single source sample, sequenced in a study of shared clonotypes between healthy human individuals. Clones were sequenced by immunoSEQ multiplex PCR, and TCRdb holds only the in-frame ones, with some missing. The sample contains 2 million to 3 million clones, 80% to 95% of which appear only once. The sequencing sample was made of naive CD4+ T cells from PBMCs. The sample's subset: CD45RA+ positively selected. These receptors came from a man aged 18 to 29 in good health. Some clones in this sample may be carry-over from other donors' samples.

The sample holds one count of this clone. The V call is TRBV28, the J call TRBJ2-2; TRBD1 or TRBD2 may be the D gene (5 bases each). V was clipped by 6 bases and J by 5 bases, with 16 bases between them. This CDR3 comprises 15 residues. CDR1 is MDHEN and CDR2 is SYDVKM in the germline V gene. CDR3 loop: CASRHGTLRTGELFF. The CDR3 bases are TGTGCCAGCAGGCACGGGACCCTAAGGACCGGGGAGCTGTTTTTT.

The gene calls are TRBV28 and TRBJ2-7; D may be TRBD2 (6 bases). Germline V gives CDR1 MDHEN, CDR2 SYDVKM. The CDR3 runs 14 residues. The germline V and J ends were trimmed by 10 bases and 5 bases, with 21 bases remaining between them. The chain's CDR3 is CATLLSGRGDEQYF. DNA of the CDR3: TGTGCCACCCTCTTAAGTGGGCGCGGGGACGAGCAGTACTTC.

The chain uses TRBV6-5 and TRBJ2-3, with D perhaps matching TRBD2 (5 bases). CDR3 size: 16 residues. V dropped 4 bases and J dropped 8 bases, with 22 bases sitting between them. Germline V CDR1 and CDR2: MNHEY, SVGAGI. CDR3 nucleotides: TGTGCCAGCAGTTCGGTACTAGAACTCGATAAGGGTACGCAGTATTTT. Its translation: CASSSVLELDKGTQYF.

The gene calls are TRBV28 and TRBJ1-3; D is uncertain. The CDR3 is 14 residues long. Germline CDR1 and CDR2: MDHEN and SYDVKM. Trimming removed 5 bases at V and 0 bases at J, with 8 bases between. As DNA, the CDR3 is TGTGCCAGCAGTCCGACTAGCTCTGGAAACACCATATATTTT. Its translation is CASSPTSSGNTIYF.

The chain has TRBV7-2 and TRBJ2-1; 11 bases are a match to TRBD2. The CDR3 length is 15 residues. Germline V gene sequence: CDR1 SGHTA, CDR2 FQGNSA. Trimming took 5 bases from V and 6 from J; bases not matched to a gene: 6. CDR3 nucleotides: TGTGCCAGCAGCGTCTACGGGACTAGCGGCAATGAGCAGTTCTTC. Amino acid sequence: CASSVYGTSGNEQFF.

This chain joins TRBV19 and TRBJ1-1, with D unclear. There are 15 residues in the CDR3. Deletions cut 3 bases from V and 1 base from J, with 12 bases between. CDR1 is LNHDA and CDR2 is SQIVND in the germline V gene (reference sequence). The CDR3 is CASSILRGANTEAFF. CDR3 sequence (DNA): TGTGCCAGTAGTATCCTTCGGGGTGCGAACACTGAAGCTTTCTTT.

This clone appeared a single time. CDR3 region: CASSFDRGHLETQYF. DNA of the CDR3: TGTGCCAGCAGCTTTGACAGGGGTCATTTAGAGACCCAGTACTTC. The chain is built from TRBV7-3 and TRBJ2-5; TRBD1 aligns across 8 bases. CDR1 is SGHTA and CDR2 is FQGTGA in the germline V gene. After removal of 3 bases from V and 4 bases from J, the junction contained 7 bases not matched to a gene. CDR3 length: 15 residues.

This chain links TRBV18 with TRBJ2-5; weak D call: TRBD1 (7 bases). Trimming left V 2 bases short and J 5 bases short, with 24 bases between. The CDR3 is 18 residues long. Germline V lookup: CDR1 KGHSH, CDR2 LQKENI. The CDR3 sequence: CASSPVQRKGPGGETQYF. Written as DNA, the CDR3 is TGTGCCAGCTCACCAGTTCAACGCAAGGGACCAGGGGGGGAGACCCAGTACTTC.

Details on this clone: Lacking the conserved final phenylalanine or tryptophan, this CDR3 likely reflects a read error. It is unclear where the CDR3 begins or ends on the DNA, so no DNA is shown, and the CDR3 is as TCRdb lists it. V usage is TRBV5-1 and J usage is TRBJ2-7; no check of the table's D call, TRBD2, against the DNA was made. The CDR3 comprises 8 residues, both ends counted. Germline V lookup: CDR1 SGHRS, CDR2 YFSETQ. CDR3 sequence reads: CASSLGGG.

This chain uses TRBV5-1 with TRBJ2-7; TRBD1 matches at 7 bases. With V trimmed by 2 bases and J by 0 bases, 8 bases remained unmatched. The CDR3 length is 16 residues. Germline V gene sequence: CDR1 SGHRS, CDR2 YFSETQ. The CDR3 here is CASSLSPTGTSYEQYF. The DNA for the CDR3 is TGCGCCAGCAGCTTATCCCCGACAGGGACCTCCTACGAGCAGTACTTC.

This chain joins TRBV27 and TRBJ1-2, with 7 bases that match TRBD1. The length of the CDR3 is 16 residues. The V and J ends lost 5 bases and 0 bases, in that order; junction bases with no gene match: 9. Germline V gene sequence: CDR1 MNHEY, CDR2 SMNVEV (reference sequence). This CDR3 reads CASSRGQTTANYGYTF. The CDR3 DNA is TGTGCCAGCAGTAGGGGACAGACTACAGCTAACTATGGCTACACCTTC.

The chain has TRBV18 and TRBJ2-7; D gene ambiguous. Germline-derived CDR1 and CDR2 are KGHSH and LQKENI. V dropped 3 bases and J dropped 7 bases, with 16 bases sitting between them. This CDR3 is 14 amino acids long. Written as DNA, the CDR3 is TGTGCCAGCTCACCCTTACCCCGGCCTGGTGAGCAGTACTTC. Protein: CASSPLPRPGEQYF.